The 2 T cell receptor beta chains below come from one sample, sequenced in a study of radiation and T cells in renal cell carcinoma (dated by TCRdb to 2020 to 2022). This sample's time point label indicates: baseline pretreatment blood. Per the publication, the treatment or condition label means: 15 Gy SBRT to primary tumor, nephrectomy 4 weeks later. Libraries were prepared through the immunoSEQ multiplex PCR assay. Held by TCRdb, this immuneACCESS table contains in-frame sequences only and omits some clones. Under half of the omission traces to an unresolved V gene where checked; the cause of the rest is unknown. A total of 130,000 or so clones appear in this sample, 70% to 90% of them only once. The ten largest clonotypes hold 20% to 25% of the sample. The input for sequencing was blood, taken from a patient whose treatment included radiotherapy and nephrectomy. The receptors come from a woman in her fifties or sixties with renal cell carcinoma.

As regards this clone: Additional DNA sequences in this sample encode the identical CDR3. This chain links TRBV6-5 with TRBJ2-3; a weak D match, TRBD2 (6 bases). The CDR3 has 14 amino acids. Per germline, CDR1 MNHEY and CDR2 SVGAGI. V gave up 2 bases and J gave up 6 bases, with 12 bases separating them. CDR3 residues: CASSYSRGADTQYF. The CDR3 DNA reads TGTGCCAGCAGTTACAGTCGCGGGGCCGATACGCAGTATTTT.

The V gene is TRBV4-1, the J gene TRBJ1-1; D may be TRBD1 (6 bases). In germline, CDR1 is MGHRA, CDR2 YSYEKL. Trimming removed 2 bases at V and 3 bases at J, with 19 bases between. The CDR3 has 17 amino acids. The CDR3 loop reads CASSQHYTGLGDTEAFF. CDR3 in DNA: TGCGCCAGCAGCCAACACTATACAGGGCTCGGAGACACTGAAGCTTTCTTT.